These 24 T cell receptor beta chains originate from one sample sequenced in a study of regulatory T cells in long-lasting Graves disease. With iRepertoire HTBI primers and Arm-PCR of CDR3 regions, TCR beta libraries were built. TCRdb called the multiplex PCR reads again in MiXCR, with one record for every CDR3 protein. The sample consists of some 420,000 distinct CDR3 sequences, less than 25% of them appearing once. Sample time point: persistent/refractory GD, antithyroid drugs over 5 years with positive TRAb. Extracted RNA from PBMCs served as the source of the TCR library. The material sequenced was peripheral blood mononuclear cells (PBMCs), taken when the disease was refractory, from a patient treated with antithyroid drugs. The source of these receptors is a female donor with Graves disease.

The V call is TRBV14, the J call TRBJ1-2; D perhaps matches TRBD1 (5 bases). V dropped 1 base and J dropped 2 bases, with 11 bases sitting between them. This CDR3 spans 15 amino acids. Germline V gene data show CDR1 as SGHDN and CDR2 as FVKESK. The CDR3 sequence is CASSQGLAGNYGYTF. In DNA, the CDR3 is TGTGCCAGCAGCCAAGGTTTAGCAGGGAACTATGGCTACACCTTC.

Details on this clonotype: This may come from a read error, since a much larger clone is one base off. The rearrangement uses TRBV7-2 and TRBJ1-5; TRBD1 matches 7 bases. The CDR3 runs 14 residues. Germline V gene data show CDR1 as SGHTA and CDR2 as FQGNSA. Trimming cost V 1 base and J 8 bases; bases outside gene matches: 5. DNA for the CDR3: TGTGCCAGCAGCTTAGAGGGGGCAGGGGAGCCCCAGCATTTT. This sequence encodes CASSLEGAGEPQHF.

This clonotype showed up many times. This sequence joins TRBV6-1 and TRBJ1-2; D is undetermined. CDR3 length equals 13 residues. The V end lost 4 bases, the J end lost 0 bases, and 6 bases lay between the germline ends. Germline lookup yields CDR1 MNHNS and CDR2 SASEGT. Here the CDR3 reads CASSVHSNYGYTF. The CDR3 DNA is TGTGCCAGCAGTGTACATTCTAACTATGGCTACACCTTC.

The chain employs TRBV6-1 and TRBJ1-3; D uncertain. The germline gives CDR1 MNHNS, CDR2 SASEGT. V was shortened by 6 bases and J by 0 bases, with 15 bases between the two germline ends. The CDR3 has 16 residues. The CDR3 region is CASRTPGPRSGNTIYF. CDR3 bases: TGTGCCAGCAGGACCCCGGGCCCTCGCTCTGGAAACACCATATATTTT.

This clonotype was detected only a few times. The rearrangement links TRBV14 to TRBJ2-5; D remains ambiguous. V was shortened by 3 bases and J by 4 bases, with 3 bases between the two germline ends. Looked up from germline, CDR1 is SGHDN and CDR2 is FVKESK. The CDR3 runs to 11 residues. CDR3 bases: TGTGCCAGCAGCCACTCAGAGACCCAGTACTTC. This sequence encodes CASSHSETQYF.

As concerns this clonotype: A much larger clonotype is one base distant, so this may be a read error. This chain links TRBV7-9 with TRBJ1-2, with D perhaps TRBD1 (5 bases). Germline CDR1 reads SEHNR; CDR2 reads FQNEAQ (reference sequence). The CDR3 is 14 residues long. The CDR3 loop is CASGFPGTAYGYTF. The DNA for the CDR3 is TGTGCCAGCGGCTTTCCCGGGACTGCCTATGGCTACACCTTC.

In its sample, this clonotype was seen many times. The J gene is TRBJ1-5, the V gene TRBV15; D is unclear. The CDR3 has 16 amino acids. The germline V gene encodes CDR1 LNHNV and CDR2 YYDKDF (reference sequence). V shed 3 bases and J shed 2 bases, with 14 bases lying between them. CDR3 coding DNA: TGTGCCACCAGCAGCCCCTTCGGGCAAGGCAATCAGCCCCAGCATTTT. The encoded protein is CATSSPFGQGNQPQHF.

This clonotype was found many times. This chain uses TRBV28 with TRBJ1-1, with D unresolved. CDR1 is MDHEN, CDR2 SYDVKM, per germline. V was cut by 5 bases and J by 0 bases, with 10 bases left in between. This CDR3 is 14 amino acids long. CDR3 region: CASSLGFLNTEAFF. DNA for the CDR3: TGTGCCAGCAGTCTAGGTTTTTTGAACACTGAAGCTTTCTTT. Full variable domain (remainder filled in from reference TRBV28 and TRBJ1-1): DVKVTQSSRYLVKRTGEKVFLECVQDMDHENMFWYRQDPGLGLRLIYFSYDVKMKEKGDIPEGYSVSREKKERFSLILESASTNQTSMYLCASSLGFLNTEAFFGQGTRLTVV.

This chain connects TRBV5-1 to TRBJ1-2; D not certain. Trimming removed 6 bases from V and 6 bases from J, with 15 bases in between. Germline assignment: CDR1 SGHRS and CDR2 YFSETQ. This CDR3 is 13 amino acids long. CDR3 DNA: TGCGCCAGCACCATCGAAGGGTTTGATGGCTACACCTTC. It is translated as CASTIEGFDGYTF.

The CDR3 region has the DNA TGCGCCAGCAGCTTGGGAGGGACAGGGAATTCCTACGAGCAGTACTTC. As protein: CASSLGGTGNSYEQYF. The chain is built from TRBV5-1 and TRBJ2-7; TRBD1 agrees at 9 bases. The CDR3 length is 16 residues. V lost 0 bases, J lost 1 base, and 5 bases stayed unmatched. CDR1 is SGHRS and CDR2 is YFSETQ in the germline V gene.

Ten or more counts support this clonotype. CDR3 nucleotides: TGCGCCAGCAGCTTCGAGGTGTCTGACACTGAAGCTTTCTTT. Translated: CASSFEVSDTEAFF. J is TRBJ1-1 and V is TRBV5-1; D not certain. Per germline, CDR1 SGHRS and CDR2 YFSETQ. This CDR3 spans 14 amino acids. Trimming took off 2 bases at V and 3 bases at J, with 11 bases between the two ends.

This clonotype was counted ten times or more. The V and J genes are TRBV29-1 and TRBJ1-5, with a possible D match to TRBD1 (5 bases). This CDR3 contains 13 residues. Germline CDR1 and CDR2: SQVTM and ANQGSEA. V gave up 6 bases and J gave up 3 bases, with 12 bases separating them. The CDR3 DNA is TGCAGCGTCGCCCCGGGACCCAATCAGCCCCAGCATTTT. This translates into CSVAPGPNQPQHF.

This clonotype was recorded a few times. The chain combines TRBV10-3 with TRBJ2-7, with a tentative D call TRBD1 (6 bases). CDR1 and CDR2 from the germline V gene are ENHRY and SYGVKD. This CDR3 has 13 amino acids. V was clipped by 3 bases and J by 5 bases, with 11 bases between them. The CDR3 nucleotides read TGTGCCATCAGTGACCCTAGACAGGACGAGCAGTACTTC. Protein: CAISDPRQDEQYF.

This clonotype occurred many times. This chain links TRBV12-3 or TRBV12-4 with TRBJ1-5; weak D call: TRBD1 (6 bases). The CDR3 extends over 16 amino acids. V lost 6 bases, J lost 0 bases, and 15 bases lay in between. CDR3 bases: TGTGCCAGCAGCGCCGGGACATCCTATAGCAATCAGCCCCAGCATTTT. Protein sequence: CASSAGTSYSNQPQHF.

This clonotype occurred many times. The chain is built from TRBV7-2 and TRBJ1-2, with D perhaps TRBD1 (6 bases). The CDR3 sequence is 16 residues long. The germline V and J ends were trimmed by 2 bases and 4 bases, with 17 bases remaining between them. CDR1 is SGHTA, CDR2 FQGNSA, per germline. Here the CDR3 DNA reads TGTGCCAGCAGCTTATTTTATCTACAGGGACTCTATGGCTACACCTTC. Translated: CASSLFYLQGLYGYTF.

This clonotype is a singleton in its sample. It differs at one base from a far larger clone, so likely a read error. The chain joins TRBV6-2 or TRBV6-3 to TRBJ2-2; possible D gene TRBD2, 6 bases. The CDR3 has 14 residues. Germline values: CDR1 MNHEY, CDR2 SVGEGT. The germline V and J ends were trimmed by 8 bases and 3 bases, with 13 bases remaining between them. The CDR3 sequence: CASASPGDTGELFF. CDR3 nucleotides: TGTGCCAGCGCTTCACCGGGGGACACCGGGGAGCTGTTTTTT.

This clonotype was seen repeatedly, ten times or more. The chain has TRBV11-2 and TRBJ2-2; TRBD1 might be the D (6 bases). CDR1 SGHAT and CDR2 FQNNGV come from the germline V gene. Between the trimmed V and J ends, which lost 5 bases and 6 bases, there was a span of 13 bases. The CDR3 length is 14 residues. The CDR3 DNA is TGTGCCAGCAGCCAGTTACAGGGATCCGGGGAGCTGTTTTTT. Translated: CASSQLQGSGELFF.

V and J are TRBV19 and TRBJ1-1; D perhaps matches TRBD1 (5 bases). Germline V gives CDR1 LNHDA, CDR2 SQIVND (reference sequence). The V gene lost 9 bases and the J gene lost 1 base, with 15 bases spanning the gap. The CDR3 has 14 amino acids. CDR3 sequence (DNA): TGTGCCAGATCCCCCGGGGACTCGAACACTGAAGCTTTCTTT. Its translation is CARSPGDSNTEAFF. The full variable domain, its missing parts supplied by reference TRBV19 and TRBJ1-1, is DGGITQSPKYLFRKEGQNVTLSCEQNLNHDAMYWYRQDPGQGLRLIYYSQIVNDFQKGDIAEGYSVSREKKESFPLTVTSAQKNPTAFYLCARSPGDSNTEAFFGQGTRLTVV.

This clonotype was counted ten times or more. The V gene is TRBV7-2, the J gene TRBJ2-7, with TRBD1 identical over 10 bases. Looked up from germline, CDR1 is SGHTA and CDR2 is FQGNSA. V lost 5 bases to trimming and J lost 6 bases; unmatched junction nucleotides: 7. The CDR3 runs 14 residues. For the CDR3, the DNA is TGTGCCAGCAGCCTCGGGACAGGGGTTGGCGAGCAGTACTTC. It specifies CASSLGTGVGEQYF.

The table lists this clonotype with many counts. V gene TRBV28 combines with J gene TRBJ2-2; D is perhaps TRBD1 or TRBD2 (5 bases each). The CDR3 is made up of 13 amino acids. Deletions cut 11 bases from V and 0 bases from J, with 10 bases between. The germline CDR1 and CDR2 sequences are MDHEN and SYDVKM. In DNA form, the CDR3 reads TGTGCCCTCGGGACGACGAACACCGGGGAGCTGTTTTTT. Translation gives CALGTTNTGELFF.

This clonotype appeared many times. This chain links TRBV7-2 with TRBJ1-5, with no clear D. CDR3 length: 13 amino acids. The ends were cut back, 5 bases at V and 5 bases at J, with 10 bases in the middle. CDR1 SGHTA and CDR2 FQGNSA come from the germline V gene. The CDR3: CASSPHPDQPQHF. DNA for the CDR3: TGTGCCAGCAGCCCCCATCCCGATCAGCCCCAGCATTTT.

This clonotype was counted only a few times. The chain employs TRBV28 and TRBJ2-2; 8 nucleotides match TRBD1. Germline CDR1 is MDHEN and CDR2 is SYDVKM. There are 16 residues in the CDR3. V dropped 4 bases and J dropped 2; count of bases not matched to a gene: 6. The CDR3 coding sequence is TGTGCCAGCAGTTCTATCGGGACAGGCAACACCGGGGAGCTGTTTTTT. Translating it yields CASSSIGTGNTGELFF.

This clonotype showed up just a few times. The chain uses TRBV6-1 and TRBJ2-7; TRBD1 might be the D (5 bases). CDR1 and CDR2 from the germline V gene are MNHNS and SASEGT. Trimming pared 4 bases from V and 2 bases from J, leaving 12 bases between. The CDR3 consists of 14 residues. CDR3 nucleotide sequence: TGTGCCAGCAGTGGGGGCAGCAACCCCTACGAGCAGTACTTC. This translates into CASSGGSNPYEQYF.

This clonotype was recorded once. At one boundary the junction diverges from the germline segment, which might be a read error. The V gene is TRBV5-4, the J gene TRBJ2-5, with a possible D match to TRBD2 (6 bases). Germline CDR1 reads SGHNT; CDR2 reads YYREEE (reference sequence). This CDR3 spans 13 amino acids. The CDR3: CAGSLGGGETQYF. As DNA, the CDR3 is TGTGCCGGCAGCCTCGGAGGAGGGGAGACCCAGTACTTC.